The clone carrying this T cell receptor beta chain was seen more than once but under ten times. The antigen is undetermined. The sample comes from a study of CD8 T cells in ankylosing spondylitis. Study-wide findings and caveats: The study identified a TCR beta motif of roughly eight highly homologous variants that appeared characteristic of ankylosing spondylitis blood.

TCRdb re-derived calls from the 5' RACE reads in MiXCR, one entry per CDR3 protein. The data contain more than 600,000 distinct CDR3 sequences, 15% to 20% of them singletons. V shed 1 base and J 4 bases; nucleotides not matched to a gene: 10. In germline, CDR1 is LGHNA, CDR2 YSLEER. CDR3 length: 17 amino acids. The rearrangement links TRBV4-3 to TRBJ2-1; 7 bases line up with TRBD2. Sequencing was performed on blood, either unsorted or a sorted T cell fraction (not recorded which). This TCR came from a male donor with ankylosing spondylitis. CDR3 sequence reads: CASSQVWLAVPYNEQFF. CDR3 bases: TGCGCCAGCAGCCAAGTGTGGCTAGCGGTCCCTTACAATGAGCAGTTCTTC.